These T cell receptor beta chains were read from a single sample in a study of cytomegalovirus exposure and HLA in healthy donors. Some clones are missing from TCRdb's copy, which holds only in-frame ones; the method was immunoSEQ multiplex PCR. The repertoire holds approximately 100,000 clones, with 73% as singletons. The sample taken for sequencing was PBMCs. These receptor sequences come from a man aged 35-49 years in good health and CMV-seronegative. CDR3s leave out the opening cysteine and the closing phenylalanine or tryptophan.

v_call: TRBV2
cdr3_aa: AGMLLQGYGYT

v_call: TRBV29-1
cdr3_aa: SVAVEKNTEAF

v_call: TRBV29-1
cdr3_aa: SVEPRGRSYEQF

v_call: TRBV4-2
cdr3_aa: ASSQDPPPRSETQY

v_call: TRBV6-5
cdr3_aa: ASFEGRGRATEAF

v_call: TRBV5-4
cdr3_aa: ASSEHPGQGQETQY

v_call: TRBV7-2
cdr3_aa: ASSLGTANSPLH

v_call: TRBV7-8
cdr3_aa: ASSLGRANTGELF

v_call: TRBV27
cdr3_aa: ASSTGTRAHGETQY

v_call: TRBV9
cdr3_aa: ASSAWDRGGTEAF

v_call: TRBV5-1
cdr3_aa: ASSLGLGLDTEAF

v_call: TRBV30
cdr3_aa: AWSDSPRETQY

v_call: TRBV29-1
cdr3_aa: SVGTGGSEQY

v_call: TRBV5-1
cdr3_aa: ASSLPLGLAGGYNEQF

v_call: TRBV27
cdr3_aa: ASRGERGSYEQY

v_call: TRBV7-3
cdr3_aa: ASSSGTANTEAF

v_call: TRBV7-9
cdr3_aa: ASMAAPGGPQH

v_call: TRBV9
cdr3_aa: ASSLGQDYGYT

v_call: TRBV13
cdr3_aa: ASSLGSGYERY

v_call: TRBV4-1
cdr3_aa: ASSQGPAVGSGANVLT

v_call: TRBV4-2
cdr3_aa: ASSQRDRGLPEAF

v_call: TRBV28
cdr3_aa: ASRTRDRFTDTQY

v_call: TRBV10-1
cdr3_aa: ASSESWGQELF

v_call: TRBV5-1
cdr3_aa: ASSPGTERVYGYT